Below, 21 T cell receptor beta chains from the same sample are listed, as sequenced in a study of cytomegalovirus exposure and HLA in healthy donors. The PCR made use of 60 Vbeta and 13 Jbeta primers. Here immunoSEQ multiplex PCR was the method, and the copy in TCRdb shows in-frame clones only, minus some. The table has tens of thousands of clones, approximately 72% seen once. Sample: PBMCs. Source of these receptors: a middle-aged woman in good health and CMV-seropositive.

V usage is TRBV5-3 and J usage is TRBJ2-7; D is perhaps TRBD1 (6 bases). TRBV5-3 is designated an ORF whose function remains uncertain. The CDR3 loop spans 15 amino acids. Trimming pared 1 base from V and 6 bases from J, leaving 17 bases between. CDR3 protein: CARSLKDRLQCEQYF. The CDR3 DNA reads TGTGCCAGAAGCTTGAAGGACAGACTGCAATGCGAGCAGTACTTC.

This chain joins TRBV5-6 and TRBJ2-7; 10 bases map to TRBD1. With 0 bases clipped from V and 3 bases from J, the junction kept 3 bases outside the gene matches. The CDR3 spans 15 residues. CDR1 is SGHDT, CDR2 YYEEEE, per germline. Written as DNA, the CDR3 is TGTGCCAGCAGCTTGGCAGGACAGGGGGTCTACGAGCAGTACTTC. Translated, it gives CASSLAGQGVYEQYF.

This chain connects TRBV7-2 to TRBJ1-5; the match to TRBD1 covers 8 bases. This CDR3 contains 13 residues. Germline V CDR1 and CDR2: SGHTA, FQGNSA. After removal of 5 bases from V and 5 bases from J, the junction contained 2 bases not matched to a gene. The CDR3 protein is CASSADRDQPQHF. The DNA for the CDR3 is TGTGCCAGCAGCGCGGACAGGGATCAGCCCCAGCATTTT.

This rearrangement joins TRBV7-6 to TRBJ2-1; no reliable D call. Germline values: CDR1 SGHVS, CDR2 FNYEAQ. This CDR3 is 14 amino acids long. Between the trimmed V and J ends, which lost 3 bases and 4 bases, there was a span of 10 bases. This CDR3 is CASSLGTLYNEQFF. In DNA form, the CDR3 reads TGTGCCAGCAGCTTGGGTACACTATACAATGAGCAGTTCTTC.

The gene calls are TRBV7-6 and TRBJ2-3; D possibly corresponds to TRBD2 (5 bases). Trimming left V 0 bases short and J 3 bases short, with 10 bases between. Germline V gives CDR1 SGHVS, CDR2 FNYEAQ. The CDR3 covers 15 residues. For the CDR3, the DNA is TGTGCCAGCAGCTTAGCGGGAGTAGGAACAGATACGCAGTATTTT. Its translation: CASSLAGVGTDTQYF.

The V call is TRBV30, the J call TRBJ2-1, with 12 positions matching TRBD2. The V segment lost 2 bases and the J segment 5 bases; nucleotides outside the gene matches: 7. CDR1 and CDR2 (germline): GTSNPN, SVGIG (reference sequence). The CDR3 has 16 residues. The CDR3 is CAWSPPGLAGNNEQFF. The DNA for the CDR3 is TGTGCCTGGAGTCCACCGGGACTAGCGGGTAACAATGAGCAGTTCTTC. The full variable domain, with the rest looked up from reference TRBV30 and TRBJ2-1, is SQTIHQWPATLVQPVGSPLSLECTVEGTSNPNLYWYRQAAGRGLQLLFYSVGIGQISSEVPQNLSASRPQDRQFILSSKKLLLSDSGFYLCAWSPPGLAGNNEQFFGPGTRLTVL.

The CDR3 bases are TGTGCCAGCACCTCCAGGTCAGGGGACTATGGCTACACCTTC. Amino acids: CASTSRSGDYGYTF. The chain carries TRBV6-5 and TRBJ1-2; D is perhaps TRBD1 (6 bases). Germline V gene data show CDR1 as MNHEY and CDR2 as SVGAGI. The CDR3 extends over 14 amino acids. Deletions cut 7 bases from V and 3 bases from J, with 15 bases between.

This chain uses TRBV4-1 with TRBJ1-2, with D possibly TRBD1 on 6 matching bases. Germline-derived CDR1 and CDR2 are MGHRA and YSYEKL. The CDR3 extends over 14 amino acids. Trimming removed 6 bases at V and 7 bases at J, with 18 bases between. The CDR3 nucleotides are TGCGCCAGCAGTCTAGACCTTCAGGGGAGTGGCTACACCTTC. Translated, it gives CASSLDLQGSGYTF.

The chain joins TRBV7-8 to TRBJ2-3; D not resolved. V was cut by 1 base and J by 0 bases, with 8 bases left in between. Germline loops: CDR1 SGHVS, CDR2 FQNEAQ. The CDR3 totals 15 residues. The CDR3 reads CASSLDLVSTDTQYF. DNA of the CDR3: TGTGCCAGCAGCTTAGATCTCGTGAGCACAGATACGCAGTATTTT.

CDR3 DNA sequence: TGTGCCAGCACCATTATTGGGACTCCGGGGGATCAGCCCCAGCATTTT. Protein: CASTIIGTPGDQPQHF. The V call is TRBV28, the J call TRBJ1-5, with D perhaps TRBD1 (5 bases). V dropped 7 bases and J dropped 5 bases, with 21 bases sitting between them. The germline CDR1 and CDR2 sequences are MDHEN and SYDVKM. CDR3 length: 16 amino acids. The full variable domain, completed using reference TRBV28 and TRBJ1-5, is DVKVTQSSRYLVKRTGEKVFLECVQDMDHENMFWYRQDPGLGLRLIYFSYDVKMKEKGDIPEGYSVSREKKERFSLILESASTNQTSMYLCASTIIGTPGDQPQHFGDGTRLSIL.

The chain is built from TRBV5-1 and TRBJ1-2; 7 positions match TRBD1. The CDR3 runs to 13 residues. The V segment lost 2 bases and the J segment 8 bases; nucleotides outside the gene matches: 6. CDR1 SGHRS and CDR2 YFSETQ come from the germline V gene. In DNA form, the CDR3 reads TGCGCCAGCAGCTTCGAGGGGGCGCCGGGCTACACCTTC. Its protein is CASSFEGAPGYTF.

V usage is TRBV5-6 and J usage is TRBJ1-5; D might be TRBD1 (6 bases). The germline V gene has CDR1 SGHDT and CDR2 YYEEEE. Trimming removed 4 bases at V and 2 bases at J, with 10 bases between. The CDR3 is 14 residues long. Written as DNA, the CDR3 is TGTGCCAGCAGCGGAACAGGGCGCAATCAGCCCCAGCATTTT. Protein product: CASSGTGRNQPQHF.

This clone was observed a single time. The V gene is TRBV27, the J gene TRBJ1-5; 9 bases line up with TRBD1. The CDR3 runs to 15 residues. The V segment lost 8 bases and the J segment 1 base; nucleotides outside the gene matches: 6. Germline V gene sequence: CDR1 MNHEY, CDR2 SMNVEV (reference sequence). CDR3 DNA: TGTGCCAGCGCCCCGGGACAGGGAAGCAATCAGCCCCAGCATTTT. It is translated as CASAPGQGSNQPQHF.

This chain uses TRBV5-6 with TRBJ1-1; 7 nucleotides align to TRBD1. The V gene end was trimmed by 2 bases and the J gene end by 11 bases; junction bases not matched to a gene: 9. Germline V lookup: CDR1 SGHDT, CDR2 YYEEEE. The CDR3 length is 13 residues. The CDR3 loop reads CASSLTGVWKAFF. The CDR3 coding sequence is TGTGCCAGCAGCTTAACAGGGGTCTGGAAGGCTTTCTTT.

The CDR3 loop reads CASSPLWDRSQTGNTIYF. Here the CDR3 DNA reads TGTGCCAGCTCACCACTTTGGGACAGGTCTCAAACTGGAAACACCATATATTTT. This chain links TRBV18 with TRBJ1-3, with 8 bases aligning to TRBD1. CDR3 length equals 18 residues. Germline CDR1 reads KGHSH; CDR2 reads LQKENI. V lost 1 base to trimming and J lost 2 bases; unmatched junction nucleotides: 10.

The CDR3 region has the DNA TGTGCCAGCAGTGTAGCAGGGAGCTCCTACAATGAGCAGTTCTTC. This sequence encodes CASSVAGSSYNEQFF. The chain has TRBV2 and TRBJ2-1; either TRBD1 or TRBD2 may supply D (5 bases each). The germline V gene has CDR1 SNHLY and CDR2 FYNNEI. Trimming pared 4 bases from V and 0 bases from J, leaving 10 bases between. This CDR3 has 15 amino acids.

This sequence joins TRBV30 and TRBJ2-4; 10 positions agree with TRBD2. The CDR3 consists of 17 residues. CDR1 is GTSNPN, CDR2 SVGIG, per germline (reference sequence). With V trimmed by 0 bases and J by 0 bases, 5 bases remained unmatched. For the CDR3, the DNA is TGTGCCTGGAGTGTACGCCTAGCGGGGGTAGCCAAAAACATTCAGTACTTC. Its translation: CAWSVRLAGVAKNIQYF.

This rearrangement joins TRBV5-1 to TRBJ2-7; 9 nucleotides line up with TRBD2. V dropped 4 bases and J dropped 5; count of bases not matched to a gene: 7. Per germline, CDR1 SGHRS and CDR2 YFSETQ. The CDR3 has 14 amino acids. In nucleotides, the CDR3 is TGCGCCAGCAGCGCGGGAGGGCCGGGAAACGAGCAGTACTTC. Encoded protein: CASSAGGPGNEQYF.

CDR3 nucleotides: TGCGCCAGCAGCCTGGGACTAGGAATGAGCGAGCAGTACTTC. This translates into CASSLGLGMSEQYF. The chain is built from TRBV5-1 and TRBJ2-7, with 8 bases lining up with TRBD2. Germline CDR1 is SGHRS and CDR2 is YFSETQ. This CDR3 region has 14 residues. V shed 4 bases, J shed 6 bases, and the junction held 9 bases outside the gene matches. Combining the CDR3 with reference TRBV5-1 and TRBJ2-7 gives the whole variable domain KAGVTQTPRYLIKTRGQQVTLSCSPISGHRSVSWYQQTPGQGLQFLFEYFSETQRNKGNFPGRFSGRQFSNSRSEMNVSTLELGDSALYLCASSLGLGMSEQYFGPGTRLTVT.

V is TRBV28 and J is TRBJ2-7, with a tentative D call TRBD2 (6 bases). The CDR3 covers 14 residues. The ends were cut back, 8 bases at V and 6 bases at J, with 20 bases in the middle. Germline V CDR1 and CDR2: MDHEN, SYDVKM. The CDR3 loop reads CASQRGSGRSEQYF. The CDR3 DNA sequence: TGTGCCAGCCAACGGGGGTCAGGGAGGTCCGAGCAGTACTTC.

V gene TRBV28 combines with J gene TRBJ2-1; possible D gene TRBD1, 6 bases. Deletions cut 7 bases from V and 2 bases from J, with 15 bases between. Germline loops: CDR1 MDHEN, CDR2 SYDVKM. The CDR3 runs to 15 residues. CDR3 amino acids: CASINLGQTYNEQFF. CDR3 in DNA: TGTGCCAGCATCAATCTCGGACAGACCTACAATGAGCAGTTCTTC.